This paragraph covers one TCR beta chain sequence. Its antigen is not identified. The data originate from a study of shared clonotypes between healthy human individuals. Study in general: Sampling drew on donors who were a couple of women and a few men aged 18 to 49. Notes on the study in general: Investigators expected sequencing depth to affect clonotype sharing among donors. Depth was large, yet rarefaction showed that sorted-subset sequencing was incomplete. Blood was the only sampled material, and tissue repertoires likely differ.

Data came from immunoSEQ multiplex PCR; TCRdb stores just in-frame clones and leaves some out. The table has about 2.2 million clones, over 85% seen once. This CDR3 is 14 amino acids long. The germline gives CDR1 MNHEY, CDR2 SMNVEV (reference sequence). Trimming removed 2 bases from V and 4 bases from J, with 12 bases in between. Terminally differentiated effector memory CD45RA+ cells were left out of the naive CD8 fraction, which was CD45RO-negative and positively selected for CCR7. The source of this sequence is a man in his late teens or twenties in good health. Some clones in this sample may be carry-over from other donors' samples. The specimen sequenced was naive CD8+ T cells from PBMCs. The chain recombines TRBV27 with TRBJ2-7; unclear D gene. For the CDR3, the DNA is TGTGCCAGCAGTTTACAGAGAACTGTTTACGAGCAGTACTTC. It is translated as CASSLQRTVYEQYF.